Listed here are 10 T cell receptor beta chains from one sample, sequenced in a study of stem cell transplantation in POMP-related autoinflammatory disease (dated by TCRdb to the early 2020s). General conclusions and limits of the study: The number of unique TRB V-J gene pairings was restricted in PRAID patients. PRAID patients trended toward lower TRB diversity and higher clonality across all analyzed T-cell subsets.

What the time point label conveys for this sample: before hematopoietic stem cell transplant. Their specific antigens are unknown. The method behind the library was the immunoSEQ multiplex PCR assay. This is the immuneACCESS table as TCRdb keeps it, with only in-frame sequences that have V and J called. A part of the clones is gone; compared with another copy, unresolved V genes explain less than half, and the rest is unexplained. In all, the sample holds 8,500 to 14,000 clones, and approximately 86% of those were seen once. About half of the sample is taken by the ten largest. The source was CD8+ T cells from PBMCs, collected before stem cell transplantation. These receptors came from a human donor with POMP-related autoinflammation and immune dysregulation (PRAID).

CDR3 residues: CASSLEVLTDTQYF. CDR3 DNA sequence: TGTGCCAGCAGCTTAGAAGTACTCACAGATACGCAGTATTTT. V is TRBV7-2 and J is TRBJ2-3; the D is unclear. Germline CDR1 and CDR2: SGHTA and FQGNSA. V was shortened by 1 base and J by 2 bases, with 7 bases between the two germline ends. The CDR3 is 14 amino acids.

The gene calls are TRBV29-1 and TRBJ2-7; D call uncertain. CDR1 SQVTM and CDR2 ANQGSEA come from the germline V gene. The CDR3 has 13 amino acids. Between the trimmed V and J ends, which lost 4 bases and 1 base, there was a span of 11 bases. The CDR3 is CSVVSSQSYEQYF. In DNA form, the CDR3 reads TGCAGCGTTGTCTCCAGTCAATCCTACGAGCAGTACTTC.

The CDR3 reads CASSGESEAFF. CDR3 bases: TGCGCCAGCAGTGGGGAGTCTGAAGCTTTCTTT. The V call is TRBV10-2, the J call TRBJ1-1; D ambiguous. This CDR3 contains 11 residues. The germline CDR1 and CDR2 sequences are WSHSY and SAAADI. The V end was cut by 4 bases, the J end by 6 bases, with 6 bases between.

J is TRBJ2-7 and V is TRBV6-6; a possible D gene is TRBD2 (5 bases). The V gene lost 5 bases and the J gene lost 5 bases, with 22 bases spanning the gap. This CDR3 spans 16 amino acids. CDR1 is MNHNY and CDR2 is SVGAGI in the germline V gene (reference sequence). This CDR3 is CASSLNSRAGLHEQYF. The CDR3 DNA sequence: TGTGCCAGCAGTCTCAACTCGAGGGCCGGGTTACACGAGCAGTACTTC.

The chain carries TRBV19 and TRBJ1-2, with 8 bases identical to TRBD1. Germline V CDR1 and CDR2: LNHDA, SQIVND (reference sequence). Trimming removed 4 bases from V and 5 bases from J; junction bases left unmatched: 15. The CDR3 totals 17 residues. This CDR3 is CASSTVQGDLGPYGYTF. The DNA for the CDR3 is TGTGCCAGTAGTACGGTACAGGGGGATTTGGGTCCGTATGGCTACACCTTC.

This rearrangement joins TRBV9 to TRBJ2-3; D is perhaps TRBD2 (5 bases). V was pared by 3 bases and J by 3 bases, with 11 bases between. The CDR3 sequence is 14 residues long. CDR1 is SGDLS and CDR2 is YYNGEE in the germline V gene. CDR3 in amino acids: CASSGTGSTDTQYF. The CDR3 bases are TGTGCCAGCAGCGGGACGGGAAGTACAGATACGCAGTATTTT. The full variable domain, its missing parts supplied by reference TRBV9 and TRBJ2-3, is DSGVTQTPKHLITATGQRVTLRCSPRSGDLSVYWYQQSLDQGLQFLIQYYNGEERAKGNILERFSAQQFPDLHSELNLSSLELGDSALYFCASSGTGSTDTQYFGPGTRLTVL.

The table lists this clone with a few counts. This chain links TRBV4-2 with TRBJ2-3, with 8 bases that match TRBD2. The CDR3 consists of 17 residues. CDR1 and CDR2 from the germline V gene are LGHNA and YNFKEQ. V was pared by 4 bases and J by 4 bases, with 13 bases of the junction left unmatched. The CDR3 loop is CASSLEGPGGPADTQYF. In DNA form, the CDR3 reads TGTGCCAGCAGCCTAGAGGGTCCGGGGGGGCCTGCAGATACGCAGTATTTT.

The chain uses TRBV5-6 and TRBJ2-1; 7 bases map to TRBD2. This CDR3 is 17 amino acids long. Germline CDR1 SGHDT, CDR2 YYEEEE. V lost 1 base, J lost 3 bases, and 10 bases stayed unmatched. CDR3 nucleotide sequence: TGTGCCAGCAGCTTGCCCCTGGGACTAAGCGTCTACAATGAGCAGTTCTTC. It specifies CASSLPLGLSVYNEQFF.

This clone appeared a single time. CDR3 amino acids: CAISESQRPSDEQFF. DNA for the CDR3: TGTGCCATCAGTGAGTCACAGCGCCCCTCCGATGAGCAGTTCTTC. The chain has TRBV10-3 and TRBJ2-1; unclear D gene. Germline V gene lookup returns CDR1 ENHRY and CDR2 SYGVKD. The CDR3 is 15 amino acids. Trimming shortened V by 0 bases and J by 8 bases, and 14 bases separated the two germline ends.

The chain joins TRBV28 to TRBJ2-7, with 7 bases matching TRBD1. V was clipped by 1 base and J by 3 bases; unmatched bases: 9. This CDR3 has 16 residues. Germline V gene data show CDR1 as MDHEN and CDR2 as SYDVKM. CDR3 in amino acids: CASSLSQDRPGYEQYF. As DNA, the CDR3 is TGTGCCAGCAGTTTATCCCAGGACAGGCCCGGCTACGAGCAGTACTTC.